The sequence of this T cell receptor (beta chain) was determined in a study of T cells in Graves' hyperthyroidism and ophthalmopathy. Overall study: The authors collected peripheral blood at initial diagnosis, before any treatment.

This clonotype was counted a few times. The antigen remains unidentified. Study observations and caveats: The model's output predicted ophthalmopathy at a median of approximately 6.5 months prior to onset. Researchers found most expanded thyroid clonotypes above 0.001 in blood as well.

RNA transcripts were the template for amplifying TCR beta CDR3 regions. Researchers ran a first-round RT-PCR on the TCR CDR3 using the HTBI primer set. TCRdb independently ran MiXCR on the multiplex PCR reads; one entry per CDR3 protein. The sample yields 560,000 or so distinct CDR3 sequences, just under 20% seen once. The CDR3 has 12 residues. Germline lookup yields CDR1 MRHNA and CDR2 SNTAGT. Trimming pared 2 bases from V and 7 bases from J, leaving 8 bases between. This rearrangement joins TRBV6-4 to TRBJ1-1; no definite D call. The TCR originated in a man aged 35-49 years with Graves' ophthalmopathy. Sequencing was carried out using blood. The CDR3 protein is CASSDGTGEAFF. DNA for the CDR3: TGTGCCAGCAGTGACGGTACGGGTGAAGCTTTCTTT.